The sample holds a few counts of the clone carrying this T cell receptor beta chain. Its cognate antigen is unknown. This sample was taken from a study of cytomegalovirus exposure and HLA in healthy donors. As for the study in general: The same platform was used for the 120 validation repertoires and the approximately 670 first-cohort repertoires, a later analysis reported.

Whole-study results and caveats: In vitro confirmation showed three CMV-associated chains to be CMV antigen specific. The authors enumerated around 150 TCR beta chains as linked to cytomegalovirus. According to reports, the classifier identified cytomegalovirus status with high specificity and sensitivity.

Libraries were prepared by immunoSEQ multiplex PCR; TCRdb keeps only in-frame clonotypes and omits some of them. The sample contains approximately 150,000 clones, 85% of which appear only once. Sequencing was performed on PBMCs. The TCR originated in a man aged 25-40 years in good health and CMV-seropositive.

CDR3 bases: TGTGCCAGCAGTTACAAGGGGGCTGGGGCCAACGTCCTGACTTTC. Translation gives CASSYKGAGANVLTF. The chain uses TRBV6-5 and TRBJ2-6; tentatively, D is TRBD1 (6 bases). CDR1 MNHEY and CDR2 SVGAGI come from the germline V gene. This CDR3 is 15 amino acids long. Trimming left V 2 bases short and J 2 bases short, with 7 bases between.